This is a list of T cell receptor beta chains from one sample in a study of OX40 agonist ivuxolimab in advanced cancers. Sequencing used immunoSEQ multiplex PCR; TCRdb keeps in-frame clones, though not all of them. The profile shows roughly 35,000 clones, approximately 79% of them singletons. The sample was CD4+ or CD8+ T cells sorted from blood, taken in a trial of the OX40 agonist ivuxolimab. These receptor sequences come from an adult with an advanced solid tumor such as melanoma, head and neck, liver or kidney cancer. CDR3s include the opening cysteine and the closing phenylalanine or tryptophan.

cdr3_aa | j_call | v_call
CASTRDRGLAGKKLFF | TRBJ1-4 | TRBV19
CASSPGQPYNSPLHF | TRBJ1-6 | TRBV10-2
CASSVGQEYGYTF | TRBJ1-2 | TRBV9
CASSWMGLPNQPQHF | TRBJ1-5 | TRBV27
CASSSGGEAFF | TRBJ1-1 | TRBV10-1
CASSVAQASGVQQFF | TRBJ2-1 | TRBV9
CASSFSDPGQMSYGYTF | TRBJ1-2 | TRBV23-1
CASQLQGLAGGFNEQFF | TRBJ2-1 | TRBV28
CASSLGDRGTYNEQFF | TRBJ2-1 | TRBV5-1
CASSLGPGGDYEQYF | TRBJ2-7 | TRBV5-5
CASSLEQGRTEAFF | TRBJ1-1 | TRBV5-1
CASSAWTGGATEAFF | TRBJ1-1 | TRBV5-1
CASSSPGLIMGGDEQFF | TRBJ2-1 | TRBV13
CASSPTALEAFF | TRBJ1-1 | TRBV7-9
CASSSGTGTLYGYTF | TRBJ1-2 | TRBV5-4